Listed below are T cell receptor beta chains from one sample, sequenced in a study of blood T cell repertoires in COVID-19. Assay: immunoSEQ multiplex PCR; the TCRdb copy retains only in-frame clones and omits some. The sample has about 220,000 clones, approximately 80% seen once. Specimen: peripheral blood. These receptors all come from a human donor in a cohort sampled during active COVID-19. CDR3s include the opening cysteine and the closing phenylalanine or tryptophan. Each record gives: D gene, clone size, CDR3 length, J gene, V gene, CDR3 protein, CDR3 DNA. The D gene is left open where the match is weak. The size of a clone is reported for some rows only, either as once, few or many, or as a class for expanded clones.

- many 13 TRBJ1-6 TRBV5-1 CASSPDRNSPLHF TGCGCCAGCAGCCCAGACAGAAATTCACCCCTCCACTTT
TRBD2 few 18 TRBJ2-1 TRBV4-3 CASSQRASGGAIYNEQFF TGCGCCAGCAGCCAACGTGCTAGCGGGGGGGCCATTTACAATGAGCAGTTCTTC
- - 11 TRBJ1-1 TRBV2 CASSKTGGAFF TGTGCCAGCAGTAAGACGGGGGGAGCTTTCTTT
TRBD1 once 16 TRBJ2-3 TRBV28 CASSLPWTGSTDTQYF TGTGCCAGCAGTTTACCGTGGACAGGAAGCACAGATACGCAGTATTTT
- - 14 TRBJ1-1 TRBV5-1 CASSLNFEDTEAFF TGCGCCAGCAGCTTGAACTTTGAGGACACTGAAGCTTTCTTT
TRBD2 once 15 TRBJ2-2 TRBV28 CASSLGRGNTGELFF TGTGCCAGCAGTCTGGGGAGGGGAAACACCGGGGAGCTGTTTTTT
- - 14 TRBJ2-3 TRBV5-1 CASNQAQGTDTQYF TGCGCCAGCAACCAAGCCCAGGGCACAGATACGCAGTATTTT
TRBD2 few 16 TRBJ2-1 TRBV24-1 CATSDSSGRLYNEQFF TGTGCCACCAGTGATTCTAGCGGGAGGTTATACAATGAGCAGTTCTTC
- - 15 TRBJ2-7 TRBV2 CASSERGGVGYEQYF TGTGCCAGCAGTGAAAGGGGGGGCGTTGGCTACGAGCAGTACTTC
TRBD1 - 14 TRBJ2-3 TRBV5-1 CASSKGQGAAWEYF TGCGCCAGCAGCAAGGGACAGGGGGCTGCCTGGGAGTATTTT
TRBD1 once 13 TRBJ2-1 TRBV7-7 CASSRTGGGEQFF TGTGCTAGCAGCCGGACAGGGGGCGGTGAGCAGTTCTTC
- - 16 TRBJ1-1 TRBV5-4 CASSLGGRGMNTEAFF TGTGCCAGCAGCTTGGGGGGACGGGGGATGAACACTGAAGCTTTCTTT
TRBD1 - 16 TRBJ2-1 TRBV5-1 CASSSLVGQGNNEQFF TGCGCCAGCAGCTCCTTAGTTGGACAGGGGAACAATGAGCAGTTCTTC
TRBD2 - 17 TRBJ2-3 TRBV7-3 CASSQRVGSGSGDTQYF TGTGCCAGCAGCCAAAGGGTGGGTAGCGGGAGCGGAGATACGCAGTATTTT
TRBD1 - 14 TRBJ2-7 TRBV28 CASTPLDRVLEQYF TGTGCCAGCACCCCGCTTGACAGGGTCCTCGAGCAGTACTTC